Listed here are 21 T cell receptor beta chains from one sample, sequenced in a study of shared clonotypes between healthy human individuals. Some clones are missing from TCRdb's copy, which holds only in-frame ones; the method was immunoSEQ multiplex PCR. The table lists about 2.1 million clones, just under 95% of them singletons. Only CD45RO-negative cells positively selected for CCR7 counted as naive CD8 cells, so terminally differentiated effector memory CD45RA+ cells were excluded. Sequences were obtained from naive CD8+ T cells from PBMCs. These receptors all stem from a man aged 18 to 30 in good health. Some clones in this sample may be carry-over from other donors' samples.

The chain carries TRBV9 and TRBJ1-2; possibly TRBD1 for D (6 bases). This CDR3 region has 17 residues. In germline, CDR1 is SGDLS, CDR2 YYNGEE. The germline V and J ends were trimmed by 0 bases and 2 bases, with 17 bases remaining between them. For the CDR3, the DNA is TGTGCCAGCAGCGTAGGTTGGGGGGCGCAGGGAAACTATGGCTACACCTTC. Translation gives CASSVGWGAQGNYGYTF.

The J gene is TRBJ2-1, the V gene TRBV10-3, with 8 bases that match TRBD2. V was pared by 4 bases and J by 8 bases, with 7 bases of the junction left unmatched. The CDR3 has 14 amino acids. Looked up from germline, CDR1 is ENHRY and CDR2 is SYGVKD. The CDR3 DNA sequence: TGTGCCATCAGTGTTGGCGGGAGGTTTGATGAGCAGTTCTTC. Translating gives CAISVGGRFDEQFF.

On this clone itself: This specimen includes other DNA sequences encoding the same CDR3. V is TRBV9 and J is TRBJ2-7; D may be TRBD2 (5 bases). Trimming cost V 0 bases and J 2 bases, with 9 bases left between them. The CDR3 loop spans 14 amino acids. Germline V gene sequence: CDR1 SGDLS, CDR2 YYNGEE. The CDR3 sequence is CASSVGGSAYEQYF. CDR3 nucleotides: TGTGCCAGCAGCGTAGGTGGGAGCGCCTACGAGCAGTACTTC.

The chain links TRBV28 to TRBJ1-5, with D perhaps TRBD1 (5 bases). The CDR3 runs 14 residues. With 6 bases removed from V and 7 bases from J, the gap between germline ends came to 16 bases. Germline V lookup: CDR1 MDHEN, CDR2 SYDVKM. CDR3 sequence reads: CASRPRAGQQPQHF. CDR3 coding DNA: TGTGCCAGCAGGCCCCGGGCAGGGCAACAGCCCCAGCATTTT.

The CDR3 DNA follows: TGTGCCAGCAGCTGGGACAGGGAGGCTAGCGGGAGGGACTCCTACGAGCAGTACTTC. Its translation is CASSWDREASGRDSYEQYF. The chain employs TRBV7-9 and TRBJ2-7; 12 bases are shared with TRBD2. The CDR3 runs 19 residues. CDR1 is SEHNR and CDR2 is FQNEAQ in the germline V gene (reference sequence). J gave up 0 bases and V 4 bases, and 13 bases lay outside the gene matches.

The chain combines TRBV4-1 with TRBJ2-3; 16 bases are shared with TRBD2. Germline CDR1 is MGHRA and CDR2 is YSYEKL. The CDR3 is made up of 22 amino acids. V was clipped by 0 bases and J by 4 bases; unmatched bases: 16. CDR3 sequence reads: CASSQDKRGLAGGLNLPDTQYF. CDR3 coding DNA: TGCGCCAGCAGCCAAGATAAGAGGGGACTAGCGGGAGGGCTTAATCTTCCAGATACGCAGTATTTT.

V usage is TRBV6-5 and J usage is TRBJ2-3, with 9 bases matching TRBD2. V lost 6 bases to trimming and J lost 0 bases; unmatched junction nucleotides: 4. The CDR3 spans 15 residues. CDR1 is MNHEY and CDR2 is SVGAGI in the germline V gene. The CDR3 DNA is TGTGCCAGCAGAGTAGCGGGAGCCAGCACAGATACGCAGTATTTT. This codes for CASRVAGASTDTQYF.

The J gene is TRBJ2-2, the V gene TRBV4-2; 10 positions match TRBD2. The CDR3 has 16 amino acids. V gave up 4 bases and J gave up 6 bases; unmatched junction bases: 8. CDR1 is LGHNA, CDR2 YNFKEQ, per germline. This CDR3 reads CASSRGTSEFPGELFF. CDR3 coding DNA: TGTGCCAGCAGCCGGGGGACTAGCGAGTTCCCCGGGGAGCTGTTTTTT.

As for this clone: Other DNA variants within this sample encode the same CDR3. The CDR3 region is CASSRGGQPQHF. CDR3 coding DNA: TGTGCCAGCTCCAGGGGAGGTCAGCCCCAGCATTTT. This chain uses TRBV5-6 with TRBJ1-5; perhaps TRBD1 as D (6 bases). The V and J ends lost 7 bases and 6 bases respectively, with 11 bases between them. CDR1 SGHDT and CDR2 YYEEEE come from the germline V gene. The CDR3 consists of 12 residues.

J is TRBJ2-3 and V is TRBV27, with no clear D. V lost 5 bases and J lost 2, with 11 bases in between. The CDR3 contains 14 residues. Germline CDR1 reads MNHEY; CDR2 reads SMNVEV (reference sequence). Written as DNA, the CDR3 is TGTGCCAGCAGTCCCACGGCGACCACAGATACGCAGTATTTT. Translating gives CASSPTATTDTQYF.

The chain employs TRBV7-8 and TRBJ2-6; possible D gene TRBD2, 6 bases. Trimming pared 1 base from V and 2 bases from J, leaving 6 bases between. The germline gives CDR1 SGHVS, CDR2 FQNEAQ. This CDR3 contains 15 residues. CDR3 DNA: TGTGCCAGCAGCTTAGGGGGGGCTGGGGCCAACGTCCTGACTTTC. Residues: CASSLGGAGANVLTF.

The rearrangement links TRBV4-3 to TRBJ2-3; D is unresolved. Germline loops: CDR1 LGHNA, CDR2 YSLEER. The length of the CDR3 is 16 residues. V gave up 1 base and J gave up 3 bases, with 14 bases separating them. CDR3 in amino acids: CASSQGSALLTDTQYF. CDR3 coding DNA: TGCGCCAGCAGCCAAGGTTCGGCCCTTCTTACAGATACGCAGTATTTT.

The J gene is TRBJ2-7, the V gene TRBV27, with a possible D match to TRBD2 (5 bases). The germline V gene encodes CDR1 MNHEY and CDR2 SMNVEV (reference sequence). The CDR3 spans 14 residues. Trimming shortened V by 7 bases and J by 3 bases, and 16 bases separated the two germline ends. The CDR3 sequence: CASKQSGAFYEQYF. CDR3 bases: TGTGCCAGCAAACAGAGCGGCGCCTTCTACGAGCAGTACTTC.

The chain has TRBV5-1 and TRBJ2-7, with 8 nucleotides matching TRBD2. Unmatched junction bases numbered 11, after V lost 4 bases and J lost 5 bases. The germline CDR1 and CDR2 sequences are SGHRS and YFSETQ. The CDR3 sequence is 15 residues long. CDR3 in amino acids: CASSLTGTSLHEQYF. Written as DNA, the CDR3 is TGCGCCAGCAGCCTTACCGGGACTAGTCTTCACGAGCAGTACTTC.

The genes are TRBV7-9 and TRBJ1-5; D may be TRBD1 (5 bases). V lost 1 base and J lost 4, with 8 bases in between. This CDR3 spans 14 amino acids. Germline V lookup: CDR1 SEHNR, CDR2 FQNEAQ (reference sequence). The CDR3 loop is CASSLEGMNQPQHF. The CDR3 coding sequence is TGTGCCAGCAGCTTAGAGGGGATGAATCAGCCCCAGCATTTT.

The rearrangement uses TRBV13 and TRBJ2-7, with D maybe TRBD2 (6 bases). CDR1 and CDR2 from the germline V gene are PRHDT and FYEKMQ (reference sequence). The CDR3 covers 13 residues. Trimming stripped 4 bases from V and 5 bases from J, with 12 bases between. CDR3 sequence: CASSSGLAHEQYF. DNA for the CDR3: TGTGCCAGCAGCTCGGGACTTGCCCACGAGCAGTACTTC.

This sequence joins TRBV19 and TRBJ2-3; D is undetermined. V was trimmed by 6 bases and J by 4 bases, leaving 14 bases between them. CDR1 is LNHDA, CDR2 SQIVND, per germline (reference sequence). The CDR3 runs to 14 residues. Here the CDR3 DNA reads TGTGCCAGTAGCTTTGGGGATTATGCAGATACGCAGTATTTT. Translated, it gives CASSFGDYADTQYF.

V is TRBV25-1 and J is TRBJ2-5, with D possibly matching TRBD2 (5 bases). The CDR3 extends over 11 amino acids. The V gene lost 8 bases and the J gene lost 4 bases, with 8 bases spanning the gap. Germline values: CDR1 MGHDK, CDR2 SYGVNS. The CDR3 nucleotides are TGTGCCAGCGGAGCGGCAGAGACCCAGTACTTC. Translated: CASGAAETQYF.

The chain recombines TRBV15 with TRBJ1-2; possible D gene TRBD1, 5 bases. This CDR3 has 13 amino acids. Germline values: CDR1 LNHNV, CDR2 YYDKDF (reference sequence). Trimming removed 5 bases from V and 8 bases from J, with 15 bases in between. Written as DNA, the CDR3 is TGTGCCACCAGCGGAACCGAGGGGTACGGCTACACCTTC. Translated, it gives CATSGTEGYGYTF. Complete variable domain (other parts from reference TRBV15 and TRBJ1-2): DAMVIQNPRYQVTQFGKPVTLSCSQTLNHNVMYWYQQKSSQAPKLLFHYYDKDFNNEADTPDNFQSRRPNTSFCFLDIRSPGLGDTAMYLCATSGTEGYGYTFGSGTRLTVV.

The chain joins TRBV19 to TRBJ2-1, with 8 positions matching TRBD1. The germline CDR1 and CDR2 sequences are LNHDA and SQIVND (reference sequence). This CDR3 is built from 17 residues. After removal of 5 bases from V and 9 bases from J, the junction contained 18 bases not matched to a gene. The CDR3 loop reads CASSSLGQGAPKGEQFF. In DNA form, the CDR3 reads TGTGCCAGTAGTTCCCTAGGCCAGGGGGCTCCGAAGGGTGAGCAGTTCTTC. The full variable domain, its missing parts supplied by reference TRBV19 and TRBJ2-1, is DGGITQSPKYLFRKEGQNVTLSCEQNLNHDAMYWYRQDPGQGLRLIYYSQIVNDFQKGDIAEGYSVSREKKESFPLTVTSAQKNPTAFYLCASSSLGQGAPKGEQFFGPGTRLTVL.

The chain couples TRBV28 to TRBJ2-1; D gene ambiguous. This CDR3 is 14 amino acids long. Germline lookup yields CDR1 MDHEN and CDR2 SYDVKM. Deletions cut 1 base from V and 8 bases from J, with 12 bases between. This CDR3 is CASSLLRPPDEQFF. The CDR3 DNA sequence: TGTGCCAGCAGTTTATTAAGACCCCCTGATGAGCAGTTCTTC.